This entry lists 32 T cell receptor beta chains sequenced from one sample in a study of cytomegalovirus exposure and HLA in healthy donors. Clones were sequenced by immunoSEQ multiplex PCR, and TCRdb holds only the in-frame ones, with some missing. The sample lists roughly 120,000 clones; approximately 89% were seen once. The sample taken for sequencing was PBMCs. The receptor source for this set is a woman between 18 and 29 years old in good health and CMV-seronegative.

This clone was seen only a few times. This chain connects TRBV27 to TRBJ1-6, with 9 bases identical to TRBD1. The junction had 1 base not matched to a gene; V was cut back by 0 bases and J by 7 bases. Germline V gene sequence: CDR1 MNHEY, CDR2 SMNVEV (reference sequence). The CDR3 has 15 amino acids. The CDR3 protein is CASSLSGTGNSPLHF. CDR3 bases: TGTGCCAGCAGTTTATCGGGGACAGGGAATTCACCCCTCCACTTT.

The chain uses TRBV7-9 and TRBJ1-2; 9 nucleotides match TRBD1. CDR1 and CDR2 (germline): SEHNR, FQNEAQ (reference sequence). With 1 base clipped from V and 6 bases from J, the junction kept 12 bases outside the gene matches. CDR3 length: 17 amino acids. In DNA form, the CDR3 reads TGTGCCAGCAGCTTAGGTTATCCGGGACAGGGAACGGATGGCTACACCTTC. Its protein product is CASSLGYPGQGTDGYTF.

This chain joins TRBV5-1 and TRBJ2-3; tentatively, D is TRBD1 (6 bases). V shed 3 bases and J shed 0 bases, with 20 bases lying between them. The germline V gene has CDR1 SGHRS and CDR2 YFSETQ. The CDR3 loop spans 18 amino acids. The CDR3, as DNA: TGCGCCAGCAGCTACCAGACAGGACCCAATCTTAGCACAGATACGCAGTATTTT. Its translation: CASSYQTGPNLSTDTQYF. Combining the CDR3 with reference TRBV5-1 and TRBJ2-3 gives the whole variable domain KAGVTQTPRYLIKTRGQQVTLSCSPISGHRSVSWYQQTPGQGLQFLFEYFSETQRNKGNFPGRFSGRQFSNSRSEMNVSTLELGDSALYLCASSYQTGPNLSTDTQYFGPGTRLTVL.

This clone occurred a few times. The chain combines TRBV6-4 with TRBJ2-2; TRBD1 is a possible D gene (5 bases). Germline lookup yields CDR1 MRHNA and CDR2 SNTAGT. V was clipped by 2 bases and J by 4 bases, with 5 bases between them. This CDR3 spans 13 amino acids. CDR3 nucleotides: TGTGCCAGCAGTGACACAGGCACCGGGGAGCTGTTTTTT. Its protein is CASSDTGTGELFF.

The chain has TRBV7-9 and TRBJ1-2; tentatively, D is TRBD1 (6 bases). The V gene's germline CDR1 is SEHNR and CDR2 FQNEAQ (reference sequence). The CDR3 contains 15 residues. V shed 1 base and J shed 4 bases, with 13 bases lying between them. The CDR3 protein is CASSLVAGEFYGYTF. The CDR3 DNA reads TGTGCCAGCAGCTTAGTGGCAGGGGAATTCTATGGCTACACCTTC.

The chain joins TRBV11-2 to TRBJ1-2, with D uncertain. Germline V gene sequence: CDR1 SGHAT, CDR2 FQNNGV. The CDR3 contains 12 residues. V lost 1 base, J lost 8 bases, and 8 bases lay in between. This CDR3 is CASSLGRRGYTF. CDR3 bases: TGTGCCAGCAGCTTAGGGAGGCGGGGCTACACCTTC.

V is TRBV4-1 and J is TRBJ2-7; TRBD2 might be the D (5 bases). Germline V gene sequence: CDR1 MGHRA, CDR2 YSYEKL. V lost 1 base and J 1 base, leaving 17 bases between the germline ends. This CDR3 has 17 residues. CDR3 sequence (DNA): TGCGCCAGCAGCCAAGTTCTTTCGTGGGGAGATTCCTACGAGCAGTACTTC. Protein product: CASSQVLSWGDSYEQYF.

This clone showed up just once. The V gene is TRBV5-1, the J gene TRBJ2-1; 9 bases map to TRBD1. Trimming took 8 bases from V and 6 from J; bases not matched to a gene: 6. CDR1 and CDR2 (germline): SGHRS, YFSETQ. The CDR3 is 13 residues long. In DNA form, the CDR3 reads TGCGCCAGTACCGGGACAGGGCCCAATGAGCAGTTCTTC. It is translated as CASTGTGPNEQFF.

The chain uses TRBV7-2 and TRBJ2-3; D is uncertain. Germline V CDR1 and CDR2: SGHTA, FQGNSA. The CDR3 contains 15 residues. V was clipped by 1 base and J by 0 bases, with 8 bases between them. The CDR3 reads CASSLDLTSTDTQYF. Here the CDR3 DNA reads TGTGCCAGCAGCTTAGATCTAACTAGCACAGATACGCAGTATTTT.

This clone was found once. The gene calls are TRBV28 and TRBJ2-7; D possibly corresponds to TRBD1 (6 bases). Germline loops: CDR1 MDHEN, CDR2 SYDVKM. This CDR3 has 14 residues. Between the trimmed V and J ends, which lost 7 bases and 5 bases, there was a span of 18 bases. CDR3 nucleotides: TGTGCCAGCATTCGAACCGACAGGTACCACGAGCAGTACTTC. Translating gives CASIRTDRYHEQYF. Filled out from reference TRBV28 and TRBJ2-7, the complete variable domain reads DVKVTQSSRYLVKRTGEKVFLECVQDMDHENMFWYRQDPGLGLRLIYFSYDVKMKEKGDIPEGYSVSREKKERFSLILESASTNQTSMYLCASIRTDRYHEQYFGPGTRLTVT.

The chain combines TRBV19 with TRBJ2-1, with a tentative D call TRBD1 (6 bases). The V gene's germline CDR1 is LNHDA and CDR2 SQIVND (reference sequence). The CDR3 extends over 10 amino acids. V gave up 10 bases and J gave up 7 bases, with 8 bases separating them. The CDR3 is CAIGQNEQFF. In nucleotides, the CDR3 is TGTGCCATCGGACAGAATGAGCAGTTCTTC.

The gene calls are TRBV7-2 and TRBJ1-5, with D tentatively TRBD1 (5 bases). V dropped 0 bases and J dropped 0 bases, with 12 bases sitting between them. The CDR3 is 17 amino acids. From germline, CDR1 is SGHTA and CDR2 FQGNSA. CDR3 region: CASSLALTAFSNQPQHF. The CDR3 nucleotides are TGTGCCAGCAGCTTAGCGCTGACAGCGTTTAGCAATCAGCCCCAGCATTTT.

The genes are TRBV18 and TRBJ2-5, with TRBD2 matching over 7 bases. The germline V gene encodes CDR1 KGHSH and CDR2 LQKENI. The V and J ends lost 3 bases and 1 base, in that order; junction bases with no gene match: 5. The CDR3 runs 15 residues. The CDR3 DNA is TGTGCCAGCTCACCCGGTTCGGGGGGCCAAGAGACCCAGTACTTC. It specifies CASSPGSGGQETQYF.

The chain couples TRBV5-4 to TRBJ1-5, with unresolved D. This CDR3 comprises 13 residues. Per the germline V gene, CDR1 is SGHNT and CDR2 is YYREEE (reference sequence). Trimming removed 0 bases at V and 5 bases at J, with 6 bases between. CDR3 protein: CASSLGADQPQHF. CDR3 in DNA: TGTGCCAGCAGCTTGGGGGCAGATCAGCCCCAGCATTTT.

This chain joins TRBV5-4 and TRBJ2-3, with 9 bases fitting TRBD2. The V gene's germline CDR1 is SGHNT and CDR2 YYREEE (reference sequence). This CDR3 has 14 amino acids. The junction had 6 bases not matched to a gene; V was cut back by 7 bases and J by 3 bases. CDR3 amino acids: CASQRGEATDTQYF. The CDR3 DNA reads as TGTGCCAGCCAGCGGGGGGAGGCAACAGATACGCAGTATTTT.

In its sample, this clone was seen once. V and J are TRBV27 and TRBJ1-1, with 7 bases lining up with TRBD1. This CDR3 comprises 15 residues. Trimming cost V 6 bases and J 5 bases; bases outside gene matches: 12. Germline CDR1 MNHEY, CDR2 SMNVEV (reference sequence). The CDR3 is CASSSDRVVWTEAFF. The DNA of the CDR3 is TGTGCCAGCAGCTCAGACAGGGTGGTATGGACTGAAGCTTTCTTT.

The chain couples TRBV7-8 to TRBJ1-3; possibly TRBD1 for D (6 bases). This CDR3 region has 15 residues. Germline V gives CDR1 SGHVS, CDR2 FQNEAQ. With 2 bases removed from V and 2 bases from J, the gap between germline ends came to 10 bases. The CDR3 is CASSLRTGTGNTIYF. In DNA form, the CDR3 reads TGTGCCAGCAGCTTACGTACAGGGACTGGAAACACCATATATTTT.

This rearrangement joins TRBV28 to TRBJ2-1; D might be TRBD2 (6 bases). V was trimmed by 8 bases and J by 0 bases, leaving 11 bases between them. The CDR3 length is 14 residues. Germline assignment: CDR1 MDHEN and CDR2 SYDVKM. The CDR3 here is CASRTTSSYNEQFF. The CDR3 coding sequence is TGTGCCAGCCGGACTACAAGCTCCTACAATGAGCAGTTCTTC. The full variable domain, its missing parts supplied by reference TRBV28 and TRBJ2-1, is DVKVTQSSRYLVKRTGEKVFLECVQDMDHENMFWYRQDPGLGLRLIYFSYDVKMKEKGDIPEGYSVSREKKERFSLILESASTNQTSMYLCASRTTSSYNEQFFGPGTRLTVL.

V gene TRBV7-9 combines with J gene TRBJ1-1; D is ambiguous. Per germline, CDR1 SEHNR and CDR2 FQNEAQ (reference sequence). Trimming took off 5 bases at V and 9 bases at J, with 10 bases between the two ends. This CDR3 region has 11 residues. The CDR3 DNA reads TGTGCCAGCAGCCGCGGGGATAAAGCTTTCTTT. Encoded protein: CASSRGDKAFF.

This chain joins TRBV27 and TRBJ1-1; perhaps TRBD1 as D (6 bases). In germline, CDR1 is MNHEY, CDR2 SMNVEV (reference sequence). This CDR3 comprises 15 residues. V shed 7 bases and J shed 4 bases, with 19 bases lying between them. CDR3 sequence: CASIITTGLGTEAFF. The CDR3 DNA reads as TGTGCCAGCATTATTACTACAGGGTTGGGCACTGAAGCTTTCTTT.

The V and J genes are TRBV30 and TRBJ2-7, with TRBD2 matching over 16 bases. Trimming cost V 7 bases and J 0 bases; bases outside gene matches: 3. Germline lookup yields CDR1 GTSNPN and CDR2 SVGIG (reference sequence). The CDR3 is 15 residues long. CDR3 loop: CALGLAGGSSYEQYF. DNA for the CDR3: TGTGCCTTGGGACTAGCGGGGGGGAGCTCCTACGAGCAGTACTTC.

This sequence joins TRBV5-6 and TRBJ1-3, with 7 nucleotides matching TRBD1. Germline CDR1 SGHDT, CDR2 YYEEEE. Trimming took 4 bases from V and 4 from J; bases not matched to a gene: 11. This CDR3 is 16 amino acids long. CDR3 protein: CASSLNDRAKGNTIYF. CDR3 nucleotides: TGTGCCAGCAGCCTAAACGACAGGGCGAAAGGAAACACCATATATTTT.

The chain links TRBV6-5 to TRBJ1-2; D possibly corresponds to TRBD1 (6 bases). The CDR3 spans 16 residues. The germline V gene encodes CDR1 MNHEY and CDR2 SVGAGI. V lost 0 bases and J 6 bases, leaving 17 bases between the germline ends. This chain's CDR3 is CASSYSITGWENGYTF. CDR3 nucleotides: TGTGCCAGCAGTTACTCCATTACAGGGTGGGAGAATGGCTACACCTTC.

The CDR3: CASSYSGGGGTGELFF. The CDR3 bases are TGTGCCAGCAGTTACTCAGGGGGCGGCGGCACCGGGGAGCTGTTTTTT. The V call is TRBV6-5, the J call TRBJ2-2; 7 nucleotides match TRBD1. V lost 0 bases to trimming and J lost 4 bases; unmatched junction nucleotides: 5. The germline CDR1 and CDR2 sequences are MNHEY and SVGAGI. The CDR3 sequence is 16 residues long.

The CDR3 loop reads CASSFSPDRAEANYGYTF. The CDR3 DNA reads as TGTGCCAGCAGCTTTTCCCCCGACAGGGCCGAAGCTAACTATGGCTACACCTTC. The chain joins TRBV9 to TRBJ1-2; TRBD1 matches 7 bases. Germline V gene data show CDR1 as SGDLS and CDR2 as YYNGEE. This CDR3 spans 18 amino acids. V trimming: 4 bases; J trimming: 0 bases; junction bases outside the gene matches: 15.

CDR3 DNA: TGTGCCAGCAGTGCCCCGGGACAGGGGATAGATACGCAGTATTTT. Protein sequence: CASSAPGQGIDTQYF. The V and J genes are TRBV6-5 and TRBJ2-3, with TRBD1 matching 10 bases. The germline V gene encodes CDR1 MNHEY and CDR2 SVGAGI. This CDR3 has 15 amino acids. After removal of 5 bases from V and 5 bases from J, the junction contained 7 bases not matched to a gene.

The rearrangement joins TRBV7-6 to TRBJ1-2; no reliable D call. The length of the CDR3 is 14 residues. Germline V gene sequence: CDR1 SGHVS, CDR2 FNYEAQ. Trimming pared 3 bases from V and 4 bases from J, leaving 12 bases between. CDR3 sequence (DNA): TGTGCCAGCAGCTTCGGAGCCCTTAGCTATGGCTACACCTTC. Translation gives CASSFGALSYGYTF. The complete variable domain, with remaining parts taken from reference TRBV7-6 and TRBJ1-2, reads GAGVSQSPRYKVTKRGQDVALRCDPISGHVSLYWYRQALGQGPEFLTYFNYEAQQDKSGLPNDRFSAERPEGSISTLTIQRTEQRDSAMYRCASSFGALSYGYTFGSGTRLTVV.

The chain uses TRBV1 and TRBJ1-5; the DNA was not used to check the table's D call, TRBD1. TRBV1 constitutes a pseudogene. The CDR3 consists of 16 residues. The CDR3: CTSSQVPGQGNQPQHF. The CDR3 nucleotides are TGCACCAGCAGCCAAGTACCAGGACAAGGCAATCAGCCCCAGCATTTT.

J is TRBJ2-2 and V is TRBV4-3; 9 bases are shared with TRBD1. The germline CDR1 and CDR2 sequences are LGHNA and YSLEER. The CDR3 is 15 amino acids. V shed 5 bases and J 6 bases; nucleotides not matched to a gene: 7. CDR3 sequence reads: CASSWPRQGAGELFF. The CDR3 DNA reads TGCGCCAGCAGCTGGCCAAGACAGGGGGCCGGGGAGCTGTTTTTT.

This clone has just one count. The chain is built from TRBV2 and TRBJ1-4; 10 bases align to TRBD1. Per the germline V gene, CDR1 is SNHLY and CDR2 is FYNNEI. With V trimmed by 5 bases and J by 7 bases, 7 bases remained unmatched. The CDR3 is 15 amino acids. For the CDR3, the DNA is TGTGCCAGCAGTAACCGGGACAGGGGTCGTGAAAAACTGTTTTTT. Protein: CASSNRDRGREKLFF.

V gene TRBV6-1 combines with J gene TRBJ2-1; 7 positions match TRBD2. J was trimmed by 7 bases and V by 6 bases; bases with no gene match: 6. The CDR3 runs 13 residues. The V gene's germline CDR1 is MNHNS and CDR2 SASEGT. In nucleotides, the CDR3 is TGTGCCAGCAGGCCCAGCGGGGTTAATGAGCAGTTCTTC. Encoded protein: CASRPSGVNEQFF.

V and J are TRBV29-1 and TRBJ1-2; D is unresolved. From germline, CDR1 is SQVTM and CDR2 ANQGSEA. The CDR3 spans 14 residues. V lost 6 bases and J 4 bases, leaving 18 bases between the germline ends. CDR3 sequence (DNA): TGCAGCGTCGCTAGAGAGCAAGCGGGCTATGGCTACACCTTC. It encodes CSVAREQAGYGYTF.